These 29 T cell receptor beta chains share one sample of origin, sequenced in a study of blood T cell repertoires in COVID-19. The table came from immunoSEQ multiplex PCR; TCRdb's copy has only in-frame clones and leaves some out. This table has 150,000 to 200,000 clones, around 80% appearing once. Sequencing was done on a sample of peripheral blood. These receptors all stem from a woman older than 75 with active or convalescent COVID-19.

V gene TRBV5-6 combines with J gene TRBJ2-7; no clear D. Germline CDR1 SGHDT, CDR2 YYEEEE. CDR3 size: 11 residues. V gave up 4 bases and J gave up 9 bases, with 11 bases separating them. CDR3 coding DNA: TGTGCCAGCAGCCTGAGTACGGGGCAGTACTTC. Residues: CASSLSTGQYF.

This clone appeared a few times. V is TRBV4-1 and J is TRBJ1-2; D ambiguous. This CDR3 is built from 16 residues. Germline CDR1 reads MGHRA; CDR2 reads YSYEKL. V was clipped by 2 bases and J by 8 bases, with 21 bases between them. The CDR3 bases are TGCGCCAGCAGCCAACGATACCCAGACACCCCCGTGGGCTACACCTTC. Amino acids: CASSQRYPDTPVGYTF.

The rearrangement uses TRBV29-1 and TRBJ1-1; unclear D gene. CDR1 is SQVTM and CDR2 is ANQGSEA in the germline V gene. The CDR3 consists of 11 residues. Trimming cost V 3 bases and J 11 bases, with 13 bases left between them. The CDR3 here is CSVEELGEAFF. CDR3 sequence (DNA): TGCAGCGTTGAGGAGTTGGGTGAGGCTTTCTTT.

This clone was counted only a few times. Here the CDR3 reads CASSQDFSSLQYF. The CDR3 DNA reads as TGCGCCAGCAGCCAAGATTTCTCGTCGTTGCAGTACTTC. The chain has TRBV4-1 and TRBJ2-7; no definite D call. Germline assignment: CDR1 MGHRA and CDR2 YSYEKL. This CDR3 has 13 amino acids. Trimming cost V 0 bases and J 9 bases, with 12 bases left between them.

V and J are TRBV28 and TRBJ2-7, with D possibly matching TRBD2 (7 bases). The CDR3 covers 15 residues. Germline V gives CDR1 MDHEN, CDR2 SYDVKM. V was pared by 7 bases and J by 2 bases, with 18 bases between. CDR3 coding DNA: TGTGCCAGCATCTCGGGGGGCGGGGATGCCTACGAGCAGTACTTC. Residues: CASISGGGDAYEQYF.

V and J are TRBV28 and TRBJ2-7; the match to TRBD1 covers 10 bases. This CDR3 has 15 residues. The V gene's germline CDR1 is MDHEN and CDR2 SYDVKM. The ends lost 7 bases at V and 5 bases at J; junction bases unmatched: 11. As DNA, the CDR3 is TGTGCCAGCACCACCGCGGGACAGGGGTGGAACGAGCAGTACTTC. It yields the protein CASTTAGQGWNEQYF.

The gene calls are TRBV6-4 and TRBJ1-1; TRBD1 is a possible D gene (6 bases). The CDR3 sequence is 14 residues long. Trimming left V 5 bases short and J 3 bases short, with 13 bases between. Germline CDR1 is MRHNA and CDR2 is SNTAGT. The DNA of the CDR3 is TGTGCCAGCAGTAGAAAATACAGGGACACTGAAGCTTTCTTT. Its protein is CASSRKYRDTEAFF.

This chain links TRBV6-5 with TRBJ2-1, with unresolved D. The germline CDR1 and CDR2 sequences are MNHEY and SVGAGI. The CDR3 is made up of 12 amino acids. Trimming cost V 2 bases and J 9 bases, with 8 bases left between them. The CDR3 spells CASSYHLGEQFF. Written as DNA, the CDR3 is TGTGCCAGCAGTTACCACCTCGGTGAGCAGTTCTTC.

The chain recombines TRBV7-3 with TRBJ2-6; D not certain. CDR3 length: 15 residues. The germline V and J ends were trimmed by 8 bases and 0 bases, with 11 bases remaining between them. Germline CDR1 reads SGHTA; CDR2 reads FQGTGA. CDR3 region: CASPTVSSGANVLTF. Written as DNA, the CDR3 is TGTGCCAGCCCAACCGTCAGCTCTGGGGCCAACGTCCTGACTTTC.

V is TRBV6-5 and J is TRBJ1-4; TRBD1 might be the D (5 bases). Trimming pared 6 bases from V and 7 bases from J, leaving 15 bases between. CDR1 is MNHEY, CDR2 SVGAGI, per germline. The CDR3 length is 14 residues. CDR3 sequence (DNA): TGTGCCAGCAGCGGCGGGGGGTTGGCTGAAAAACTGTTTTTT. As protein: CASSGGGLAEKLFF.

The chain employs TRBV30 and TRBJ1-3, with TRBD1 matching over 11 bases. Looked up from germline, CDR1 is GTSNPN and CDR2 is SVGIG (reference sequence). The CDR3 totals 15 residues. J was trimmed by 0 bases and V by 3 bases; bases with no gene match: 1. This CDR3 reads CAWRGQGGSGNTIYF. The CDR3 nucleotides are TGTGCCTGGAGGGGACAGGGGGGCTCTGGAAACACCATATATTTT.

The chain couples TRBV2 to TRBJ1-5, with no clear D. The germline V gene encodes CDR1 SNHLY and CDR2 FYNNEI. The CDR3 runs to 8 residues. The CDR3 protein is CGGQPQHF. The CDR3 coding sequence is TGTGGAGGGCAGCCCCAGCATTTT.

The chain carries TRBV4-1 and TRBJ1-6, with TRBD1 as a possible D gene (6 bases). The CDR3 length is 16 residues. Deletions cut 1 base from V and 10 bases from J, with 17 bases between. Germline CDR1 MGHRA, CDR2 YSYEKL. The DNA for the CDR3 is TGCGCCAGCAGCCAAGGATCAGTCGGGGGGCGCTCACCCCTCCACTTT. Encoded protein: CASSQGSVGGRSPLHF.

The chain links TRBV5-4 to TRBJ2-5; TRBD2 agrees at 8 bases. The CDR3 sequence is 14 residues long. V shed 5 bases, J shed 5 bases, and the junction held 8 bases outside the gene matches. Germline CDR1 is SGHNT and CDR2 is YYREEE (reference sequence). The CDR3 is CASRPGGGLETQYF. CDR3 coding DNA: TGTGCCAGCAGACCCGGGGGGGGCTTGGAGACCCAGTACTTC. The full variable domain, rest sourced from reference TRBV5-4 and TRBJ2-5, is ETGVTQSPTHLIKTRGQQVTLRCSSQSGHNTVSWYQQALGQGPQFIFQYYREEENGRGNFPPRFSGLQFPNYSSELNVNALELDDSALYLCASRPGGGLETQYFGPGTRLLVL.

The table lists this clone with a few counts. This sequence joins TRBV18 and TRBJ2-5, with a possible D match to TRBD1 (6 bases). CDR3 length equals 15 residues. Germline V gene data show CDR1 as KGHSH and CDR2 as LQKENI. The germline V and J ends were trimmed by 6 bases and 4 bases, with 18 bases remaining between them. The CDR3 is CASSPRQDRGETQYF. In DNA form, the CDR3 reads TGTGCCAGCTCGCCAAGACAGGACCGAGGAGAGACCCAGTACTTC.

This clone was picked up a small number of times. The rearrangement links TRBV2 to TRBJ2-7; a possible D gene is TRBD1 (6 bases). CDR1 is SNHLY, CDR2 FYNNEI, per germline. V was pared by 6 bases and J by 1 base, with 13 bases between. This CDR3 contains 14 residues. For the CDR3, the DNA is TGTGCCAGCAGCAGATACAGGGAATCCTACGAGCAGTACTTC. Residues: CASSRYRESYEQYF.

For this clone: A read error may produce the germline difference seen at one junction end. This chain uses TRBV2 with TRBJ2-5; no clear D. Germline-derived CDR1 and CDR2 are SNHLY and FYNNEI. The CDR3 is 12 residues long. The CDR3 DNA follows: TGTGCCAGCGGTGAGCAGCAAGAGACCCAGTACTTC. Protein product: CASGEQQETQYF. The full variable domain, with the rest looked up from reference TRBV2 and TRBJ2-5, is EPEVTQTPSHQVTQMGQEVILRCVPISNHLYFYWYRQILGQKVEFLVSFYNNEISEKSEIFDDQFSVERPDGSNFTLKIRSTKLEDSAMYFCASGEQQETQYFGPGTRLLVL.

The chain recombines TRBV19 with TRBJ1-1; 7 nucleotides line up with TRBD1. V trimming: 6 bases; J trimming: 11 bases; junction bases outside the gene matches: 6. This CDR3 region has 11 residues. Germline CDR1 reads LNHDA; CDR2 reads SQIVND (reference sequence). This CDR3 is CASSGRGKAFF. The CDR3, as DNA: TGTGCCAGTAGCGGCAGGGGGAAGGCTTTCTTT.

This chain joins TRBV6-2 or TRBV6-3 and TRBJ1-2, with 7 bases that match TRBD1. The CDR3 runs 13 residues. In germline, CDR1 is MNHEY, CDR2 SVGEGT. The V gene end was trimmed by 2 bases and the J gene end by 8 bases; junction bases not matched to a gene: 5. CDR3 loop: CASSYDRVAGYTF. The CDR3 DNA follows: TGTGCCAGCAGTTACGACAGGGTAGCGGGCTACACCTTC.

The J gene is TRBJ2-5, the V gene TRBV7-8, with D possibly being TRBD2 (6 bases). Trimming cost V 1 base and J 5 bases, with 17 bases left between them. The length of the CDR3 is 16 residues. The germline V gene has CDR1 SGHVS and CDR2 FQNEAQ. CDR3 protein: CASSLGGMRGRETQYF. In nucleotides, the CDR3 is TGTGCCAGCAGCTTAGGCGGGATGCGGGGCAGGGAGACCCAGTACTTC.

This chain uses TRBV16 with TRBJ1-4; no reliable D call. This CDR3 is built from 14 residues. Trimming cost V 0 bases and J 11 bases, with 13 bases left between them. The germline V gene encodes CDR1 KGHSY and CDR2 FQNENV. The CDR3 nucleotides are TGTGCCAGCAGCCAATCACCCCAGGCCCAGAAACTGTTTTTT. Its protein product is CASSQSPQAQKLFF.

The chain recombines TRBV11-3 with TRBJ2-5; 7 bases are a match to TRBD1. V was clipped by 5 bases and J by 1 base; unmatched bases: 7. The CDR3 sequence is 15 residues long. Germline V gene data show CDR1 as SGHNT and CDR2 as YENEEA. The CDR3 nucleotides read TGTGCCAGCAGCCGAGAGGGGACAGCCCAAGAGACCCAGTACTTC. This gives the protein CASSREGTAQETQYF.

The rearrangement joins TRBV19 to TRBJ2-1, with 7 bases matching TRBD1. CDR1 is LNHDA and CDR2 is SQIVND in the germline V gene (reference sequence). V gave up 6 bases and J gave up 9 bases; unmatched junction bases: 8. The CDR3 loop spans 13 amino acids. CDR3 amino acids: CASSEDRDGEQFF. The CDR3 nucleotides are TGTGCCAGTAGCGAAGACAGGGACGGTGAGCAGTTCTTC.

The chain employs TRBV5-1 and TRBJ1-1, with D hard to call. Germline lookup yields CDR1 SGHRS and CDR2 YFSETQ. The CDR3 has 15 residues. V lost 4 bases and J lost 4, with 17 bases in between. The CDR3 reads CASSPGWSAGTEAFF. The CDR3 DNA is TGCGCCAGCAGCCCGGGATGGAGTGCGGGCACTGAAGCTTTCTTT.

V usage is TRBV5-4 and J usage is TRBJ1-6, with 7 positions matching TRBD1. J lost 10 bases, V lost 3 bases, and 10 bases had no gene match. This CDR3 contains 15 residues. Germline CDR1 reads SGHNT; CDR2 reads YYREEE (reference sequence). The CDR3 protein is CASSWTGGTGSPLHF. The CDR3 DNA follows: TGTGCCAGCAGCTGGACAGGCGGGACGGGCTCACCCCTCCACTTT.

This chain joins TRBV5-1 and TRBJ2-7; D may be TRBD1 (6 bases). V lost 3 bases and J lost 3, with 13 bases in between. The CDR3 length is 14 residues. The germline V gene has CDR1 SGHRS and CDR2 YFSETQ. The CDR3 loop reads CASSSLPDSYEQYF. CDR3 coding DNA: TGCGCCAGCAGCTCACTCCCGGACAGCTACGAGCAGTACTTC.

This chain connects TRBV5-6 to TRBJ1-2; weak D call: TRBD1 (6 bases). Trimming took off 6 bases at V and 0 bases at J, with 15 bases between the two ends. Germline CDR1 and CDR2: SGHDT and YYEEEE. The CDR3 extends over 15 amino acids. The CDR3 loop reads CASTLTGFSNYGYTF. The CDR3 nucleotides read TGTGCCAGCACCCTGACAGGATTTTCTAACTATGGCTACACCTTC.

The genes are TRBV4-1 and TRBJ1-1; D not resolved. Looked up from germline, CDR1 is MGHRA and CDR2 is YSYEKL. V was cut by 4 bases and J by 6 bases, with 15 bases left in between. The CDR3 sequence is 14 residues long. CDR3 loop: CASSRTRAVPEAFF. CDR3 in DNA: TGCGCCAGCAGCCGTACGAGGGCTGTGCCTGAAGCTTTCTTT.

The genes are TRBV4-2 and TRBJ1-1; 7 positions agree with TRBD1. The junction had 2 bases not matched to a gene; V was cut back by 0 bases and J by 7 bases. Germline V gene data show CDR1 as LGHNA and CDR2 as YNFKEQ. CDR3 size: 13 residues. As DNA, the CDR3 is TGTGCCAGCAGCCAAGATAGGGACAGTGAAGCTTTCTTT. Translating it yields CASSQDRDSEAFF.